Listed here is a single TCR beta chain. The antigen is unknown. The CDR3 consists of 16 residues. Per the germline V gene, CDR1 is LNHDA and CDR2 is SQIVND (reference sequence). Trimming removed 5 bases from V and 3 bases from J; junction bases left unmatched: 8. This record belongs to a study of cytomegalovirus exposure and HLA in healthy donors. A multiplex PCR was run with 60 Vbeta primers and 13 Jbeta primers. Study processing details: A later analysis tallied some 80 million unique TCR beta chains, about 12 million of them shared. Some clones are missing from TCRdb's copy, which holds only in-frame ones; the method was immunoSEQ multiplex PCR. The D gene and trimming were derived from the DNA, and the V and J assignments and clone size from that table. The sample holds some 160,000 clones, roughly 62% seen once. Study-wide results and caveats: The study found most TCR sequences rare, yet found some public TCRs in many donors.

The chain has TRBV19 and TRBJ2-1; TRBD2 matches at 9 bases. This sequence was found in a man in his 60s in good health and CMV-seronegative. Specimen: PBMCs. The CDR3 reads CASSDLSGRDYNEQFF. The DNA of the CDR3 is TGTGCCAGTAGTGACCTTAGCGGGAGAGACTACAATGAGCAGTTCTTC.